This T cell receptor beta chain originates from a study of graft-versus-host responses after intestinal transplantation. Irradiated, violet-dye-labeled stimulator cells, about 200,000 in number, were plated with about 200,000 CFSE-labeled responder cells. The assay was immunoSEQ multiplex PCR, and TCRdb's table has in-frame clones only and misses some. The table shows 9,400 or so clones, with 31% occurring only once. With 6 bases removed from V and 4 bases from J, the gap between germline ends came to 19 bases. There are 15 residues in the CDR3. In germline, CDR1 is SGHTA, CDR2 FQGNSA. This receptor was obtained from a human patient who received an intestinal transplant. V usage is TRBV7-2 and J usage is TRBJ2-7; D not resolved. The specimen comprised alloreactive CD4+ T cells from a mixed lymphocyte reaction culture, sampled before intestinal transplant. Subset described: CFSE-low proliferating T cells sorted from roughly 6-day pre-transplant mixed lymphocyte reaction (GvH or HvG direction). CDR3 loop: CASSSSRLGRYEQYF. CDR3 nucleotide sequence: TGTGCCAGCAGTTCATCGCGGTTAGGCCGGTACGAGCAGTACTTC.